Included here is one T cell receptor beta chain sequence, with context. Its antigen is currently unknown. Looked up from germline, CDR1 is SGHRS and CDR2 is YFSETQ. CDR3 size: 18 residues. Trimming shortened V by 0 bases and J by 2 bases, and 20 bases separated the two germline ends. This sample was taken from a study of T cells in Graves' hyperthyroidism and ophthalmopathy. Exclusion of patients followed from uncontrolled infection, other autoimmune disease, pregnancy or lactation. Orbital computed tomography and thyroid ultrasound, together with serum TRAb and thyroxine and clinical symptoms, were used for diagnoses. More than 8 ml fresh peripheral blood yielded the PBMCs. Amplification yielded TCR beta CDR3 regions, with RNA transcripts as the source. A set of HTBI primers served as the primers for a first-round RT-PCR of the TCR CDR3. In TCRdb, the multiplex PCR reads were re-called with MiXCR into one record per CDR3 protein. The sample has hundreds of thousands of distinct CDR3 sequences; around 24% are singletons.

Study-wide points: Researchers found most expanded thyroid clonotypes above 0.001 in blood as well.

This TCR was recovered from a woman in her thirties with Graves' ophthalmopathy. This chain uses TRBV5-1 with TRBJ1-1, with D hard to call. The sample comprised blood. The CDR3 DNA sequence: TGCGCCAGCAGCTTGGGCATATTCGCTCTCCGGCAAAACACTGAAGCTTTCTTT. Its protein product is CASSLGIFALRQNTEAFF.